This is a list of T cell receptor beta chains from one sample in a study of glioma-infiltrating T cells after dendritic cell vaccination. This table comes from immunoSEQ multiplex PCR, and its TCRdb copy is limited to in-frame clones, with some not included. The sample shows 100,000 or so clones, around 87% of them seen only once. Material: blood, obtained after dendritic cell vaccination. The receptors were sampled from a human donor with glioblastoma. Both conserved end residues are part of each CDR3. The D gene is left open where the match is weak. A row's size may be missing; if present it is once, few, many or a size class.

CDR3 protein: CASSPGGDTEAFF
CDR3 DNA: TGTGCCAGCAGCCCCGGGGGGGACACTGAAGCTTTCTTT
clone size: .
D gene: .
J gene: TRBJ1-1
V gene: TRBV6-6

CDR3 protein: CASSLTTGVGYGYTF
CDR3 DNA: TGTGCCAGCAGCTTAACCACAGGGGTCGGCTATGGCTACACCTTC
clone size: once
D gene: TRBD1
J gene: TRBJ1-2
V gene: TRBV7-2

CDR3 protein: CASSASGTSGYEQYF
CDR3 DNA: TGTGCCAGCAGCGCAAGTGGGACTAGCGGGTACGAGCAGTACTTC
clone size: .
D gene: TRBD2
J gene: TRBJ2-7
V gene: TRBV7-3

CDR3 protein: CASSLGGGGATEAFF
CDR3 DNA: TGCGCCAGCAGCTTGGGTGGAGGAGGAGCCACTGAAGCTTTCTTT
clone size: .
D gene: .
J gene: TRBJ1-1
V gene: TRBV5-1

CDR3 protein: CASSEVGWGPNYEQYF
CDR3 DNA: TGTGCCAGCAGTGAAGTAGGGTGGGGCCCTAACTACGAGCAGTACTTC
clone size: .
D gene: .
J gene: TRBJ2-7
V gene: TRBV6-1

CDR3 protein: CASSEAGGTSGGNGELFF
CDR3 DNA: TGTGCCAGCAGTGAAGCGGGGGGAACTAGCGGGGGGAACGGGGAGCTGTTTTTT
clone size: .
D gene: TRBD2
J gene: TRBJ2-2
V gene: TRBV2

CDR3 protein: CASSSAGDVREQYF
CDR3 DNA: TGTGCCAGCAGTTCCGCGGGGGACGTCCGCGAGCAGTACTTC
clone size: .
D gene: TRBD2
J gene: TRBJ2-7
V gene: TRBV2

CDR3 protein: CASSATSGASGELFF
CDR3 DNA: TGCGCCAGCAGCGCGACTAGCGGGGCCTCCGGGGAGCTGTTTTTT
clone size: .
D gene: TRBD2
J gene: TRBJ2-2
V gene: TRBV5-1

CDR3 protein: CASSEIVQGADGYTF
CDR3 DNA: TGTGCCAGCAGCGAGATAGTACAGGGGGCTGATGGCTACACCTTC
clone size: once
D gene: TRBD1
J gene: TRBJ1-2
V gene: TRBV2

CDR3 protein: CATQTLMVNTEAFF
CDR3 DNA: TGTGCCACCCAAACACTAATGGTGAACACTGAAGCTTTCTTT
clone size: .
D gene: .
J gene: TRBJ1-1
V gene: TRBV6-1

CDR3 protein: CASSLEAGSYGYTF
CDR3 DNA: TGCGCCAGCAGCTTGGAGGCAGGGTCCTATGGCTACACCTTC
clone size: .
D gene: .
J gene: TRBJ1-2
V gene: TRBV5-1

CDR3 protein: CASSVGTTGGLETQYF
CDR3 DNA: TGTGCCAGCAGCGTAGGAACAACAGGGGGCTTGGAGACCCAGTACTTC
clone size: .
D gene: TRBD1
J gene: TRBJ2-5
V gene: TRBV9

CDR3 protein: CASSLARQNTGELFF
CDR3 DNA: TGCGCCAGCAGCTTGGCAAGACAGAACACCGGGGAGCTGTTTTTT
clone size: .
D gene: .
J gene: TRBJ2-2
V gene: TRBV5-1

CDR3 protein: CASGLQYGGPYEQYF
CDR3 DNA: TGTGCTAGTGGTTTACAATACGGGGGGCCCTACGAGCAGTACTTC
clone size: .
D gene: .
J gene: TRBJ2-7
V gene: TRBV12-5

CDR3 protein: CASSQGTSFQETQYF
CDR3 DNA: TGTGCCAGCAGCCAAGGGACTAGCTTCCAAGAGACCCAGTACTTC
clone size: .
D gene: TRBD2
J gene: TRBJ2-5
V gene: TRBV4-2

CDR3 protein: CASNLANYGYTF
CDR3 DNA: TGTGCCAGCAATCTAGCTAACTATGGCTACACCTTC
clone size: .
D gene: .
J gene: TRBJ1-2
V gene: TRBV6-6

CDR3 protein: CASSVEAGGPGRDKNIQYF
CDR3 DNA: TGTGCCAGCAGCGTAGAGGCGGGAGGGCCCGGACGGGACAAAAACATTCAGTACTTC
clone size: once
D gene: TRBD2
J gene: TRBJ2-4
V gene: TRBV9

CDR3 protein: CASTRSDRGRYGYTF
CDR3 DNA: TGTGCCAGCACACGCTCCGACAGGGGCCGCTATGGCTACACCTTC
clone size: .
D gene: TRBD1
J gene: TRBJ1-2
V gene: TRBV6-5

CDR3 protein: CASSPADRESDTQYF
CDR3 DNA: TGTGCCAGCTCACCCGCGGACAGGGAGTCAGATACGCAGTATTTT
clone size: once
D gene: TRBD1
J gene: TRBJ2-3
V gene: TRBV18

CDR3 protein: CASSEAGPPYEQYF
CDR3 DNA: TGTGCCAGCAGTGAAGCTGGCCCCCCCTACGAGCAGTACTTC
clone size: .
D gene: .
J gene: TRBJ2-7
V gene: TRBV6-1

CDR3 protein: CASSLGVGRPETQYF
CDR3 DNA: TGTGCCAGCAGCTTGGGCGTCGGCAGGCCAGAGACCCAGTACTTC
clone size: once
D gene: .
J gene: TRBJ2-5
V gene: TRBV5-6

CDR3 protein: CASSPLYSEAFF
CDR3 DNA: TGTGCCAGCAGCCCCTTGTACTCGGAAGCTTTCTTT
clone size: once
D gene: .
J gene: TRBJ1-1
V gene: TRBV6-6

CDR3 protein: CASSPWTGETEAFF
CDR3 DNA: TGTGCCAGCTCACCTTGGACAGGGGAGACTGAAGCTTTCTTT
clone size: .
D gene: TRBD1
J gene: TRBJ1-1
V gene: TRBV18

CDR3 protein: CASTFGLGDTIYF
CDR3 DNA: TGTGCCAGTACCTTTGGCTTGGGCGACACCATATATTTT
clone size: .
D gene: .
J gene: TRBJ1-3
V gene: TRBV19

CDR3 protein: CASSSGETSTDTQYF
CDR3 DNA: TGTGCCAGCAGCTCGGGAGAAACTAGCACAGATACGCAGTATTTT
clone size: .
D gene: .
J gene: TRBJ2-3
V gene: TRBV7-3

CDR3 protein: CASSLDPRGDYGYTF
CDR3 DNA: TGTGCCAGCAGCTTGGACCCCAGGGGAGACTATGGCTACACCTTC
clone size: .
D gene: .
J gene: TRBJ1-2
V gene: TRBV5-5

CDR3 protein: CASSPLSGALSGANVLTF
CDR3 DNA: TGTGCCAGCAGCCCATTATCAGGGGCACTCTCTGGGGCCAACGTCCTGACTTTC
clone size: .
D gene: .
J gene: TRBJ2-6
V gene: TRBV7-9

CDR3 protein: CASTPLGSGGAETQYF
CDR3 DNA: TGTGCCAGCACCCCTCTCGGGAGCGGGGGGGCTGAGACCCAGTACTTC
clone size: .
D gene: TRBD2
J gene: TRBJ2-5
V gene: TRBV6-6

CDR3 protein: CASSQDGQGNQPQHF
CDR3 DNA: TGCGCCAGCAGCCAAGATGGGCAGGGCAATCAGCCCCAGCATTTT
clone size: .
D gene: .
J gene: TRBJ1-5
V gene: TRBV4-1

CDR3 protein: CASFQGNYGYTF
CDR3 DNA: TGTGCCAGCTTTCAGGGTAACTATGGCTACACCTTC
clone size: .
D gene: .
J gene: TRBJ1-2
V gene: TRBV6-1

CDR3 protein: CASSSMTANTGELFF
CDR3 DNA: TGTGCCAGCAGCTCTATGACAGCGAACACCGGGGAGCTGTTTTTT
clone size: once
D gene: .
J gene: TRBJ2-2
V gene: TRBV5-4

CDR3 protein: CASSLRIIRQRTSGTGVYGYTF
CDR3 DNA: TGCGCCAGCAGCCTCCGAATAATTAGGCAGCGTACCTCCGGGACAGGGGTCTATGGCTACACCTTC
clone size: .
D gene: TRBD1
J gene: TRBJ1-2
V gene: TRBV4-1

CDR3 protein: CASSLGLGAQHF
CDR3 DNA: TGTGCCAGCAGTTTAGGGCTAGGGGCCCAGCATTTT
clone size: .
D gene: .
J gene: TRBJ1-5
V gene: TRBV28

CDR3 protein: CASSLVVDYGYTF
CDR3 DNA: TGTGCCAGCAGCTTAGTTGTAGACTATGGCTACACCTTC
clone size: once
D gene: .
J gene: TRBJ1-2
V gene: TRBV13

CDR3 protein: CASSSLGVRQDTQYF
CDR3 DNA: TGTGCCAGCAGCTCCCTCGGGGTGAGGCAAGATACGCAGTATTTT
clone size: .
D gene: .
J gene: TRBJ2-3
V gene: TRBV21-1

CDR3 protein: CASSFGPLSGETQYF
CDR3 DNA: TGTGCCAGCAGCTTTGGACCCCTCAGCGGAGAGACCCAGTACTTC
clone size: .
D gene: .
J gene: TRBJ2-5
V gene: TRBV5-6

CDR3 protein: CASSVRVSGNTIYF
CDR3 DNA: TGTGCCAGCAGTGTCAGGGTCTCTGGAAACACCATATATTTT
clone size: .
D gene: .
J gene: TRBJ1-3
V gene: TRBV2

CDR3 protein: CASSLQGFRTEAFF
CDR3 DNA: TGTGCCAGCAGTTTACAGGGTTTCAGAACTGAAGCTTTCTTT
clone size: .
D gene: .
J gene: TRBJ1-1
V gene: TRBV27

CDR3 protein: CASTRILEANYGYTF
CDR3 DNA: TGTGCCAGCACCCGGATTCTAGAGGCTAACTATGGCTACACCTTC
clone size: .
D gene: .
J gene: TRBJ1-2
V gene: TRBV6-6

CDR3 protein: CATPEGAYEQYF
CDR3 DNA: TGTGCCACCCCCGAGGGGGCCTACGAGCAGTACTTC
clone size: .
D gene: .
J gene: TRBJ2-7
V gene: TRBV27

CDR3 protein: CASKGQTYEQYF
CDR3 DNA: TGTGCCAGCAAGGGACAGACCTACGAGCAGTACTTC
clone size: .
D gene: TRBD1
J gene: TRBJ2-7
V gene: TRBV28

CDR3 protein: CASSPSGTSKPNEQYF
CDR3 DNA: TGTGCCAGCTCACCATCGGGGACTTCTAAACCTAACGAGCAGTACTTC
clone size: .
D gene: .
J gene: TRBJ2-7
V gene: TRBV18

CDR3 protein: CASSIDRQTSSLETQYF
CDR3 DNA: TGTGCCAGTAGTATAGATCGGCAAACTAGTTCATTGGAGACCCAGTACTTC
clone size: .
D gene: .
J gene: TRBJ2-5
V gene: TRBV19

CDR3 protein: CASSRDYGYTF
CDR3 DNA: TGTGCCAGTAGTCGAGACTATGGCTACACCTTC
clone size: .
D gene: .
J gene: TRBJ1-2
V gene: TRBV19

CDR3 protein: CASSERDRREKLFF
CDR3 DNA: TGCGCCAGCAGTGAGAGGGACAGAAGGGAAAAACTGTTTTTT
clone size: few
D gene: TRBD1
J gene: TRBJ1-4
V gene: TRBV10-2

CDR3 protein: CASSYRGPPMNTEAFF
CDR3 DNA: TGTGCCAGCAGTTACAGGGGCCCCCCTATGAACACTGAAGCTTTCTTT
clone size: .
D gene: TRBD1
J gene: TRBJ1-1
V gene: TRBV28

CDR3 protein: CASSETGLAGTLAQYF
CDR3 DNA: TGTGCCAGCAGCGAGACGGGACTAGCGGGCACATTGGCCCAGTACTTC
clone size: .
D gene: TRBD2
J gene: TRBJ2-5
V gene: TRBV7-6

CDR3 protein: CASSEQRDTEAFF
CDR3 DNA: TGTGCCAGCAGTGAACAGAGGGACACTGAAGCTTTCTTT
clone size: .
D gene: .
J gene: TRBJ1-1
V gene: TRBV6-1

CDR3 protein: CASSLAGGNVYGYTF
CDR3 DNA: TGTGCCAGCAGTTTAGCAGGGGGCAACGTCTATGGCTACACCTTC
clone size: few
D gene: TRBD1
J gene: TRBJ1-2
V gene: TRBV27

CDR3 protein: CASSADRGDTEAFF
CDR3 DNA: TGTGCCAGCAGTGCGGACAGGGGGGACACTGAAGCTTTCTTT
clone size: .
D gene: TRBD1
J gene: TRBJ1-1
V gene: TRBV6-4

CDR3 protein: CAISEGQGASYEQYF
CDR3 DNA: TGTGCCATCAGCGAGGGACAGGGGGCTAGCTACGAGCAGTACTTC
clone size: .
D gene: TRBD1
J gene: TRBJ2-7
V gene: TRBV10-3

CDR3 protein: CASSGGTQSEQFF
CDR3 DNA: TGTGCCAGCAGTGGGGGCACACAAAGTGAGCAGTTCTTC
clone size: .
D gene: .
J gene: TRBJ2-1
V gene: TRBV2

CDR3 protein: CASSREIGQVETQYF
CDR3 DNA: TGTGCCAGCAGTCGGGAGATTGGACAGGTAGAGACCCAGTACTTC
clone size: .
D gene: .
J gene: TRBJ2-5
V gene: TRBV7-2

CDR3 protein: CASSLAGLAGEQYF
CDR3 DNA: TGTGCTAGCAGCTTGGCGGGACTAGCGGGAGAGCAGTACTTC
clone size: .
D gene: TRBD2
J gene: TRBJ2-7
V gene: TRBV7-7

CDR3 protein: CASSLYSAGQGIEGYTF
CDR3 DNA: TGTGCCAGCAGCCTTTATTCTGCGGGACAGGGGATTGAAGGCTACACCTTC
clone size: .
D gene: TRBD1
J gene: TRBJ1-2
V gene: TRBV13

CDR3 protein: CASSPAGQTATNEKLFF
CDR3 DNA: TGTGCCAGCTCACCAGCGGGACAGACAGCAACTAATGAAAAACTGTTTTTT
clone size: .
D gene: TRBD1
J gene: TRBJ1-4
V gene: TRBV18

CDR3 protein: CASTPRGSYYGYTF
CDR3 DNA: TGTGCCAGCACCCCTCGGGGGTCTTACTATGGCTACACCTTC
clone size: .
D gene: .
J gene: TRBJ1-2
V gene: TRBV28

CDR3 protein: CASSSTQGGRLYEQYF
CDR3 DNA: TGTGCCAGCTCATCAACTCAGGGTGGCAGATTATACGAGCAGTACTTC
clone size: .
D gene: .
J gene: TRBJ2-7
V gene: TRBV18

CDR3 protein: CASSDGSSGKNIQYF
CDR3 DNA: TGTGCCAGCAGCGATGGGTCTAGCGGTAAAAACATTCAGTACTTC
clone size: .
D gene: TRBD2
J gene: TRBJ2-4
V gene: TRBV6-1